What follows is one TCR beta chain and its context. Germline lookup yields CDR1 MGHDK and CDR2 SYGVNS. CDR3 length: 16 residues. V lost 6 bases and J lost 2, with 19 bases in between. These data belong to a study of blood T cell repertoires in COVID-19. Study overall: Acute and convalescent COVID-19 samples came from the United States, Italy and Spain. T cells, B-cell-depleted T cells, or PBMCs supplied cDNA or gDNA.

In the original analysis: Researchers report that nucleated cell counts were estimated from reference gene primer amplification. Data came from immunoSEQ multiplex PCR; TCRdb stores just in-frame clones and leaves some out. For V, J and clone size, that table is used; D and trimming come from the DNA. The top ten clones hold 2% to 2.5% of a sample with around 260,000 clones, about 90% of them seen once. Sequencing was carried out using peripheral blood. This TCR was recovered from a woman aged 45-60 years with acute or convalescent COVID-19. This chain connects TRBV25-1 to TRBJ2-5, with a weak D call TRBD2 (5 bases). DNA for the CDR3: TGTGCCAGCAGGCAAACCCGGGCGGGCAGTCAAGAGACCCAGTACTTC. This sequence encodes CASRQTRAGSQETQYF.